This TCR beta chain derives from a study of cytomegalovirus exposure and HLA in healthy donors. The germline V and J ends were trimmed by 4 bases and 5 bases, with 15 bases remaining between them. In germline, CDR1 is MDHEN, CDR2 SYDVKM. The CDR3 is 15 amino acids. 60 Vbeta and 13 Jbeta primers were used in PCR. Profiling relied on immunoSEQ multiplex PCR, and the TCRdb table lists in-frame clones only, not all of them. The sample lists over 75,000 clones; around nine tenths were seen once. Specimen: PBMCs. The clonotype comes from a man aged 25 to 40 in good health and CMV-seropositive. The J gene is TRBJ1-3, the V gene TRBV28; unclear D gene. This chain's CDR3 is CASSSSAGNRNTIYF. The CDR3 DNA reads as TGTGCCAGCAGTTCCTCCGCGGGGAATCGAAACACCATATATTTT.